This T cell receptor beta chain was sequenced in a study of blood T cell repertoires in COVID-19. On the study more broadly: Donors in the United States, Italy and Spain gave samples during acute or convalescent COVID-19.

Clones were sequenced by immunoSEQ multiplex PCR, and TCRdb holds only the in-frame ones, with some missing. The sample holds about 29,000 clones, over 70% seen once. In germline, CDR1 is SGHAT, CDR2 FQDESV (reference sequence). The V segment lost 2 bases and the J segment 4 bases; nucleotides outside the gene matches: 5. The CDR3 length is 15 residues. The TCR was taken from a woman aged 70-85 years with acute or convalescent COVID-19. The sequenced material came from peripheral blood. V and J are TRBV11-1 and TRBJ2-3; 8 nucleotides match TRBD1. DNA of the CDR3: TGTGCCAGCAGCTTATCGGACAGGGTGGCAGATACGCAGTATTTT. It yields the protein CASSLSDRVADTQYF.